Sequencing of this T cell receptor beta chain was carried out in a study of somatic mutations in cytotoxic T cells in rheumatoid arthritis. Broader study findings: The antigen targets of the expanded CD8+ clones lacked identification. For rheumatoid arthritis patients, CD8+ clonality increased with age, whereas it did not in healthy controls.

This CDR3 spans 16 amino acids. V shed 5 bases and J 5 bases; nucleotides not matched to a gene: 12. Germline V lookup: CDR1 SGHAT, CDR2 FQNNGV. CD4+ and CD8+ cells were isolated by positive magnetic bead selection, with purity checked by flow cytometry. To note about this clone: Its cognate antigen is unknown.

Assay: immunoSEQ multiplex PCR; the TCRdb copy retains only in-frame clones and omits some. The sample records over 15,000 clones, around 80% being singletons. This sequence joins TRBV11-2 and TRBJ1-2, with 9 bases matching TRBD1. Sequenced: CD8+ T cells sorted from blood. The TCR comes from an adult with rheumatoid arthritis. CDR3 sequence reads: CASSPSNRGRSYGYTF. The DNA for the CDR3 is TGTGCCAGCAGCCCGTCGAACAGGGGGCGAAGTTATGGCTACACCTTC.